This TCR beta chain was sequenced during a study of patients and donors after allogeneic stem cell transplantation. The V end was cut by 4 bases, the J end by 18 bases, with 19 bases between. From germline, CDR1 is SGHTA and CDR2 FQGTGA. The CDR3 extends over 13 amino acids. TCRdb reanalysed the RT-PCR reads using MiXCR and keeps one entry per CDR3 protein. The repertoire holds hundreds of thousands of distinct CDR3 sequences, with 16% as singletons. This chain connects TRBV7-3 to TRBJ2-6; maybe TRBD2 (6 bases). Sequencing was performed on blood, either unsorted or a sorted T cell fraction (not recorded which). This sequence was found in a human donor who was either an allogeneic HSCT recipient or a stem cell or donor lymphocyte infusion donor (not recorded which). It is not recorded whose cells these are; they may come from a transplant donor. The CDR3 DNA sequence: TGTGCCAGCAGCTCAGGCAAGGGACTGCCCAAGACTTTC. It codes for CASSSGKGLPKTF.